This T cell receptor (beta chain) was documented in a study of radiotherapy plus CTLA-4 blockade in lung cancer (dated by TCRdb to 2016 to 2018). Context from the whole study: Objective responses occurred in roughly a sixth of enrolled patients, and around 29% achieved disease control. Study-wide conclusions, independent of this receptor: After treatment with radiotherapy and ipilimumab, TCR clones that came from tumors expanded in the peripheral blood. The strongest predictors of response were reported to be early dynamic shifts in blood T cell clones along with a rise in serum interferon-beta following radiation.

On this clone itself: The target of this receptor is not known. There are no base qualities to consult, and no much larger clone falls within one base.

Deletion took 4 bases off V and 7 bases off J, with a span of 14 bases between the germline ends. From the cysteine through the phenylalanine, the CDR3 covers 14 amino acids. Of all the DNA, just the CDR3 is kept, 42 bases in frame from base 1. Via the germline V gene, CDR1 is SGHVS and CDR2 FQNEAQ. Library method: the immunoSEQ multiplex PCR assay. TCRdb holds this immuneACCESS table with in-frame rearrangements only. Some clones are missing; in checked studies, unresolved V genes explain under half, and the rest has no known cause. The sample table shows about 98,000 clones, and roughly 80% are seen once. The top ten hold roughly 3.5% of the sample. In this study, focal radiation therapy paired with CTLA-4 blockade (ipilimumab) was tested in patients who had chemo-refractory metastatic non-small-cell lung cancer.

The sequence came from a human donor with non-small cell lung cancer who had a partial response to radiotherapy plus ipilimumab. This sequence uses TRBV7-8 and TRBJ1-5, with a weak D call of TRBD1 (6 bases match). Source: peripheral blood, taken from a patient treated with radiotherapy plus ipilimumab. At the DNA level, the sequence is TGTGCCAGCAGCTCCGACAGGATAGGCCAGCCCCAGCATTTT. This codes for CASSSDRIGQPQHF.